This T cell receptor (beta chain) was profiled in a study of OX40 agonist ivuxolimab in advanced cancers. Study as a whole: Of mixed ages from about 20 to 80 and averaging around 60 years, the group was about 80% male. Three dose-escalation patients had partial responses: one with hepatocellular carcinoma and two with cutaneous melanoma.

Repertoires were generated with immunoSEQ multiplex PCR, while TCRdb's copy carries only in-frame clones and drops some. This sample has over 80,000 clones, with less than 90% found just once. Germline values: CDR1 SEHNR, CDR2 FQNEAQ (reference sequence). The CDR3 runs 16 residues. The V end was cut by 8 bases, the J end by 5 bases, with 19 bases between. The receptor was derived from an adult with an advanced solid tumor such as melanoma, head and neck, liver or kidney cancer. The chain couples TRBV7-9 to TRBJ1-6; D gene unclear. This specimen was CD4+ or CD8+ T cells sorted from blood, taken in a trial of the OX40 agonist ivuxolimab. CDR3 loop: CASGGDIPTDNSPLHF. Written as DNA, the CDR3 is TGTGCCAGCGGAGGTGATATCCCCACTGATAATTCACCCCTCCACTTT.